This TCR beta chain was sequenced during a study of cytomegalovirus exposure and HLA in healthy donors. Overall study results and limits: Later analysis reportedly placed an Asian-associated ancestry cluster below the roughly 700-donor mean in N-insertions. Prediction of most subjects' HLA-A and HLA-B alleles by TCR beta sequences was reportedly accurate.

About this clone itself: Its specificity is not known.

The PCR contained 60 Vbeta and 13 Jbeta primers. Clones were read by immunoSEQ multiplex PCR, and TCRdb kept only the in-frame ones, dropping some. The repertoire holds approximately 190,000 clones, roughly 80% seen once, with less than 4.5% in the top ten. The CDR3 spans 13 residues. Germline loops: CDR1 MNHNS, CDR2 SASEGT. Trimming cost V 1 base and J 3 bases, with 6 bases left between them. This TCR was recovered from a man aged 45-65 years in good health and CMV-seronegative. This chain connects TRBV6-1 to TRBJ1-1, with D unresolved. Sequenced sample: PBMCs. The chain's CDR3 is CASSEVPDTEAFF. The CDR3 coding sequence is TGTGCCAGCAGTGAAGTCCCAGACACTGAAGCTTTCTTT.